Here is one TCR beta chain with its context. Assay used: immunoSEQ multiplex PCR; TCRdb lists only in-frame clones, some missing. Of more than 100,000 clones in the sample, roughly nine tenths were seen once. The data were obtained in a study of T cell responses to AZD1222 COVID-19 vaccine. J gave up 2 bases and V 3 bases, and 2 bases lay outside the gene matches. CDR1 is SGDLS and CDR2 is YYNGEE in the germline V gene. CDR3 length: 14 amino acids. This clonotype was sampled from an adult in good health. The chain recombines TRBV9 with TRBJ1-2; 9 nucleotides align to TRBD1. The sequencing used peripheral blood, collected on day 0 of AZD1222 vaccination. CDR3 nucleotides: TGTGCCAGCAGCGAGGGACAGGGCAACTATGGCTACACCTTC. Protein sequence: CASSEGQGNYGYTF. Filled out from reference TRBV9 and TRBJ1-2, the complete variable domain reads DSGVTQTPKHLITATGQRVTLRCSPRSGDLSVYWYQQSLDQGLQFLIQYYNGEERAKGNILERFSAQQFPDLHSELNLSSLELGDSALYFCASSEGQGNYGYTFGSGTRLTVV.